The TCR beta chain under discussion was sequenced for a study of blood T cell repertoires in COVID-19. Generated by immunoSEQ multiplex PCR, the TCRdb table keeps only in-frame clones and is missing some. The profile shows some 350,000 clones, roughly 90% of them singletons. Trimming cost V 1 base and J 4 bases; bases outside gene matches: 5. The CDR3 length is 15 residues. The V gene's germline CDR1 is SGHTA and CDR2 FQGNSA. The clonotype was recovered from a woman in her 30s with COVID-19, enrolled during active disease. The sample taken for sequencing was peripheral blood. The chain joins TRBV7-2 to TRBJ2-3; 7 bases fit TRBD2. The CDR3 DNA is TGTGCCAGCAGCTTAGAGGGAGGGCTTCCAGATACGCAGTATTTT. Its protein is CASSLEGGLPDTQYF.